The present T cell receptor (beta chain) was sequenced within a study of T cells in Graves' hyperthyroidism and ophthalmopathy. General study results and limits: In validation, the model predicted ophthalmopathy. These predictions came a median roughly 6 months before onset. In the blood, most expanded thyroid clonotypes above 0.001 appeared as well.

This clonotype was counted a few times. No antigen is known for it. It was considered stable Graves' hyperthyroidism when ophthalmopathy did not progress within 18 months. Diagnoses rested on clinical symptoms, serum thyroxine and TRAb, thyroid ultrasound and orbital computed tomography. The CDR3 totals 14 residues. V lost 0 bases and J lost 8, with 13 bases in between. CDR1 and CDR2 from the germline V gene are KGHSH and LQKENI. Amplification targeted TCR beta CDR3 regions from RNA transcripts. The HTBI set primed first-round TCR CDR3 RT-PCR. TCRdb analysed the multiplex PCR reads with MiXCR anew, one entry per CDR3 protein. Seen here are approximately 400,000 distinct CDR3 sequences, about 25% observed once, and the top ten hold roughly 80%.

Sequences were obtained from blood. The receptor's source is a man aged 50-60 years with Graves' hyperthyroidism. The gene calls are TRBV18 and TRBJ1-2, with D possibly being TRBD1 (6 bases). CDR3 sequence: CASSPPENREGYTF. The CDR3 DNA reads as TGTGCCAGCTCACCACCTGAGAACAGGGAAGGCTACACCTTC. Drawing the rest from reference TRBV18 and TRBJ1-2, the complete variable domain is NAGVMQNPRHLVRRRGQEARLRCSPMKGHSHVYWYRQLPEEGLKFMVYLQKENIIDESGMPKERFSAEFPKEGPSILRIQQVVRGDSAAYFCASSPPENREGYTFGSGTRLTVV.